This T cell receptor beta chain was sequenced during a study of technical replicates of blood from several donors. Trimming cost V 5 bases and J 5 bases, with 16 bases left between them. This CDR3 is built from 14 residues. In germline, CDR1 is LNHNV, CDR2 YYDKDF (reference sequence). This table comes from immunoSEQ multiplex PCR, and its TCRdb copy is limited to in-frame clones, with some not included. The table has about 50,000 clones, around 96% seen once. This receptor was identified in a human donor in good health. Sequencing used T cells isolated from PBMCs. The J gene is TRBJ2-7, the V gene TRBV15, with D maybe TRBD2 (5 bases). The CDR3 sequence: CATSPPEGSHEQYF. The CDR3 DNA reads TGTGCCACCAGCCCTCCTGAGGGTTCCCACGAGCAGTACTTC. Variable domain in full (rest from reference TRBV15 and TRBJ2-7): DAMVIQNPRYQVTQFGKPVTLSCSQTLNHNVMYWYQQKSSQAPKLLFHYYDKDFNNEADTPDNFQSRRPNTSFCFLDIRSPGLGDTAMYLCATSPPEGSHEQYFGPGTRLTVT.